These 5 T cell receptor beta chains were sequenced from one sample in a study of beta chain features in type 1 diabetes. Antigens of these TCRs are unknown. Sequencing targeted expressed TCRB transcripts, as all isolated RNA had been reverse transcribed. The table came from immunoSEQ multiplex PCR; TCRdb's copy has only in-frame clones and leaves some out. The table shows about 120,000 clones, with around 17% occurring only once. Study-level points and caveats: For Type 1 diabetes patients, all four CD4+ subsets carried TCRB CDR3s that were moderately but significantly shorter.

Sequenced input: central memory CD4+ T cells from blood. These receptor sequences come from a young man with type 1 diabetes.

This clone was counted only a few times. The chain recombines TRBV28 with TRBJ2-2; a weak D match, TRBD2 (5 bases). This CDR3 comprises 15 residues. V lost 5 bases and J 2 bases, leaving 12 bases between the germline ends. Per the germline V gene, CDR1 is MDHEN and CDR2 is SYDVKM. CDR3 sequence (DNA): TGTGCCAGCAGTCCCGTCGGGGAAAACACCGGGGAGCTGTTTTTT. It codes for CASSPVGENTGELFF.

This clone was detected only a few times. This chain joins TRBV29-1 and TRBJ2-7; TRBD1 aligns across 7 bases. CDR1 is SQVTM and CDR2 is ANQGSEA in the germline V gene. This CDR3 has 14 amino acids. The V segment lost 0 bases and the J segment 4 bases; nucleotides outside the gene matches: 6. The CDR3 protein is CSVEDWQGEYEQYF. DNA of the CDR3: TGCAGCGTTGAAGATTGGCAGGGGGAGTACGAGCAGTACTTC.

The chain is built from TRBV7-2 and TRBJ2-7, with 7 positions matching TRBD1. Germline V lookup: CDR1 SGHTA, CDR2 FQGNSA. The CDR3 extends over 15 amino acids. The ends lost 0 bases at V and 5 bases at J; junction bases unmatched: 7. The CDR3 nucleotides are TGTGCCAGCAGCTTAGCGGGCCCACAGGGGAACGAGCAGTACTTC. It translates to CASSLAGPQGNEQYF.

This clone was observed a few times. This rearrangement joins TRBV4-2 to TRBJ2-2; tentative D call: TRBD1 (6 bases). This CDR3 is 16 amino acids long. The ends were cut back, 4 bases at V and 1 base at J, with 13 bases in the middle. The V gene's germline CDR1 is LGHNA and CDR2 YNFKEQ. The CDR3 region has the DNA TGTGCCAGCAGCCCCTCCGGGACAAAGAACACCGGGGAGCTGTTTTTT. This encodes CASSPSGTKNTGELFF.

The rearrangement uses TRBV7-2 and TRBJ2-3; D could derive from TRBD1 or TRBD2 (5 bases each). Deletions cut 7 bases from V and 6 bases from J, with 26 bases between. The length of the CDR3 is 17 residues. Germline-derived CDR1 and CDR2 are SGHTA and FQGNSA. The CDR3 DNA reads as TGTGCCAGCACCACTAGGGCCCGGGGCCCTTCAGGGGATACGCAGTATTTT. Its protein product is CASTTRARGPSGDTQYF.